The present T cell receptor (beta chain) was sequenced within a study of cytomegalovirus exposure and HLA in healthy donors. Study-wide results and limits: The study found most TCR sequences rare, yet found some public TCRs in many donors.

Concerning this clone: What it recognizes is unknown. The junction departs from germline at one end; a sequencing error may be responsible.

Germline values: CDR1 MDHEN, CDR2 SYDVKM. CDR3 size: 15 residues. The primer mix had 60 Vbeta and 13 Jbeta primers. Produced via immunoSEQ multiplex PCR; TCRdb's table is partial and in-frame only. Of 120,000 to 150,000 clones listed, 70% to 85% are singletons. The rearrangement joins TRBV28 to TRBJ2-7; TRBD1 might be the D (6 bases). Sequencing used PBMCs. The sequence derives from a middle-aged woman in good health and CMV-seronegative. CDR3: CASRPTGSPYYERYF. CDR3 nucleotides: TGTGCCAGCAGGCCCACAGGGTCTCCATATTACGAGCGGTACTTC.